Below, one T cell receptor beta chain is given with its context. Stated time point: peripheral blood 6 weeks after treatment start. Spiking of synthetic TCR analog templates was performed in each PCR. Generated by immunoSEQ multiplex PCR, the TCRdb table keeps only in-frame clones and is missing some. Of roughly 45,000 clones listed, 80% to 90% are singletons. These data are taken from a study of PD-L1 blockade in urothelial cancer. As for the study in general: Between 0 and 3 chemotherapy regimens preceded treatment for each patient. Analyzed time points were 3 weeks (second dose) and 6 weeks after therapy began.

This CDR3 spans 13 amino acids. Germline CDR1 is MNHEY and CDR2 is SMNVEV (reference sequence). V was clipped by 7 bases and J by 8 bases, with 14 bases between them. This specimen was PBMCs, taken around atezolizumab (anti-PD-L1) treatment. The clonotype was recovered from a man in his 70s with urothelial cancer. The chain employs TRBV27 and TRBJ1-4; D is uncertain. This chain's CDR3 is CASKFYPGEKLFF. The DNA of the CDR3 is TGTGCCAGCAAGTTTTATCCGGGAGAAAAACTGTTTTTT.